This TCR beta chain was captured in a study of a mutant IDH1 vaccine in newly diagnosed glioma (dated by TCRdb to about 2021). For the wider study: Of the 25 to 35 patients who were treated, around 60% were male and about 40% were female, and the mean age was about 40 years. Prior to enrollment, standard therapy consisting of radiotherapy alone, temozolomide alone, or radiochemotherapy with temozolomide had been administered to patients, with the combination being received by most patients. Peripheral blood samples were drawn at six visits, namely V03 (baseline), V05, V07, V10, V12 and V13. Longitudinal TCRB deep sequencing was done for 25 to 30 treated patients, wherever samples were available for exploratory analyses.

Concerning this clone: It has no known antigen specificity. No much larger clone exists at a distance of one base, and base qualities are not known.

Library preparation employed the immunoSEQ multiplex PCR assay. Rearranged TCR beta chain sequences were amplified using the hsTCRB Kit according to the manufacturer's protocol. Sequencing of TCRB libraries was carried out on an Illumina MiSeq. The paper's processing steps were these. The kit vendor's proprietary platform handled demultiplexing, trimming and gene mapping. TCRdb's version of the immuneACCESS table is confined to in-frame rearrangements and falls short of the full clone set. An unresolved V gene accounts for under half of the shortfall where checked; the remainder is of unknown origin. V and J calls and clone size are given by that table; D and trimming were obtained from the DNA. In all, the sample holds approximately 70,000 clones, and 79% of those were seen once. The ten largest account for about 7.5% of the sample. Broader findings and caveats from the paper: PBMC samples for TCRB deep sequencing were selected based on availability. Pseudoprogression seemed to be unrelated to changes in the top peripheral T cell clonotypes found by TCRB sequencing. Immune responses induced by the vaccine were seen in around 93% of patients across multiple MHC alleles. The authors stated that sample limitations prevented analyses of patient blood samples from being reproduced.

In the paper's terms, the time point label means: baseline, week 1 (first vaccination visit). According to the study, the label for this sample's treatment or condition signals: pre-vaccination baseline after standard-of-care therapy. Newly diagnosed WHO grade 3 or 4 IDH1-mutant astrocytomas showing loss of nuclear ATRX were present in the donors. The samples were drawn from NOA16, a multicentre, single-arm, open-label phase I trial in Germany that tested a mutant IDH1 peptide vaccine in humans for the first time. Blood drawn at visit V03 was used as the baseline sample for immunogenicity testing. Genomic DNA for TCRB sequencing was extracted from EDTA blood using the DNeasy Blood and Tissue Kit. The sequences come from PBMCs, collected from a glioma patient treated with radiotherapy, temozolomide or both. This TCR came from a man aged 50-59 years with glioma.

The sequenced DNA is TGCGCCAGCAGCTCCGGACAGGACACCAGGGGGACTGAAGCTTTCTTT. Its translation is CASSSGQDTRGTEAFF. Rearrangement joined TRBV5-1 to TRBJ1-1; 7 central bases correspond to TRBD1. Reading the germline V gene gives CDR1 SGHRS and CDR2 YFSETQ. After removal of 3 bases from V and 5 bases from J, the junction retains 13 bases not matched to a gene. Including cysteine and phenylalanine, the CDR3 has 16 amino acids. Only CDR3 DNA is held: 48 bases, read in frame from base 1.